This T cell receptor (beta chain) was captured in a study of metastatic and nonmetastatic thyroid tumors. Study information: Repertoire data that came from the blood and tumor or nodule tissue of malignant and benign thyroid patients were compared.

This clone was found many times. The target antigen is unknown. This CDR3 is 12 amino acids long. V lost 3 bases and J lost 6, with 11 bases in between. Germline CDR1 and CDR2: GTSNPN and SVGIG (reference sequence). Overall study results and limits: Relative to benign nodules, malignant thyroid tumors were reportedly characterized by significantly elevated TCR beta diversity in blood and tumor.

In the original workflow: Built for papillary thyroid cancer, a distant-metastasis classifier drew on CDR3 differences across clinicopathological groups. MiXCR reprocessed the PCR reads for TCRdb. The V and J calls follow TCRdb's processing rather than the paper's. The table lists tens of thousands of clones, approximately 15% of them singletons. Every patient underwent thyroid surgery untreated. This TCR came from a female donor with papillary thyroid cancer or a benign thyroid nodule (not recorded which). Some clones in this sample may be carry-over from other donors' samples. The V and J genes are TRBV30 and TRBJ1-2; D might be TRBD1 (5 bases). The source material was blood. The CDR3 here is CAWSWGEDGYTF. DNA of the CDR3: TGTGCCTGGAGCTGGGGGGAGGATGGCTACACCTTC.